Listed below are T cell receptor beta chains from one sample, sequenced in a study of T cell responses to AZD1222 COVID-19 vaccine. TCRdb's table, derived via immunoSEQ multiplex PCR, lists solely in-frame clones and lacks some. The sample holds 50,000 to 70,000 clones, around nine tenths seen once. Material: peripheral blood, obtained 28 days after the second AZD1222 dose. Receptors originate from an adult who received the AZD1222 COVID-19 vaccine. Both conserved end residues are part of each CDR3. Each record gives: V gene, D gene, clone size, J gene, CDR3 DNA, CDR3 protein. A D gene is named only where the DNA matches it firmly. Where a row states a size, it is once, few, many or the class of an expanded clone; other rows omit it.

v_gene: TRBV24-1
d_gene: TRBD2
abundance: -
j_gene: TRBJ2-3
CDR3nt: TGTGCCACCAGTGATGCCCCCCCAAGCGGGAAAGCAGATACGCAGTATTTT
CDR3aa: CATSDAPPSGKADTQYF

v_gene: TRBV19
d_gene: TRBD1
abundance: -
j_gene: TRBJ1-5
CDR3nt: TGTGCCAGTAGCAAGGGGGGGACAGGCTATCAGCCCCAGCATTTT
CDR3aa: CASSKGGTGYQPQHF

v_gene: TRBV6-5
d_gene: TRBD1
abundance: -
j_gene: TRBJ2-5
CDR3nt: TGTGCCAGCAGTCCACAGGGGGCCGGCGAGACCCAGTACTTC
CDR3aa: CASSPQGAGETQYF

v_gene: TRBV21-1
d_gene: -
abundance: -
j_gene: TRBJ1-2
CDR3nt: TGTGCCAGCAGCAAACGGAGAGACACCCTTGGCTACACCTTC
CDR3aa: CASSKRRDTLGYTF

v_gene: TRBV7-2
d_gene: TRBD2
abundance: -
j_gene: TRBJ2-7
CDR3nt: TGTGCCAGCAGCGCTAGACTAGCGGGAGAGTACGAGCAGTACTTC
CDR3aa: CASSARLAGEYEQYF

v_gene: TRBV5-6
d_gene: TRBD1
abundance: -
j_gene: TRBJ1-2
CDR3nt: TGTGCCAGCAGCTTGGGGACAGGGGCGTCGATGGATGGCTACACCTTC
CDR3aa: CASSLGTGASMDGYTF

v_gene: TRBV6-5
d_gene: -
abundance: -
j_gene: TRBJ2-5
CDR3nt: TGTGCCAGCACCAGTGCCGTGAAAGAGACCCAGTACTTC
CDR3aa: CASTSAVKETQYF

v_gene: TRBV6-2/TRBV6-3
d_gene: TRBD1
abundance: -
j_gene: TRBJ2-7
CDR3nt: TGTGCCAGCAGTCGGGACAGGGGTCGCGAGCAGTACTTC
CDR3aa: CASSRDRGREQYF

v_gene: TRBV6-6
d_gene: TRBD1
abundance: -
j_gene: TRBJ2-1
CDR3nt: TGTGCCAGCAGTCTCGACAGGGAATCCCACAATGAGCAGTTCTTC
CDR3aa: CASSLDRESHNEQFF

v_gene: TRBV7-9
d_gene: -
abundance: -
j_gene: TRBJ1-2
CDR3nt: TGTGCCAGCAGTCCTACAGGGAGAATGAACTATGGCTACACCTTC
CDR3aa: CASSPTGRMNYGYTF

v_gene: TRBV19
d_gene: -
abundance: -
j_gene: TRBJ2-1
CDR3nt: TGTGCCAGTAGTCTGGGACCAGGAGGTAGCAATGAGCAGTTCTTC
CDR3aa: CASSLGPGGSNEQFF

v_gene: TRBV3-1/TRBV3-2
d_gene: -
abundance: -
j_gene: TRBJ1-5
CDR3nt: TGTGCCAGCAGCTTGGGACCGGTAGATCAGCCCCAGCATTTT
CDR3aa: CASSLGPVDQPQHF

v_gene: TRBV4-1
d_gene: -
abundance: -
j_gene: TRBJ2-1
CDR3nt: TGCGCCAGCAGCCGGGATTCCCGGGACTACAATGAGCAGTTCTTC
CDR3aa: CASSRDSRDYNEQFF

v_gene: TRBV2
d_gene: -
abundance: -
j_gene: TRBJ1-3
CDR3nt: TGTGCCAGCAGTGCCGAACAGTTCTCTGGAAACACCATATATTTT
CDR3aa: CASSAEQFSGNTIYF

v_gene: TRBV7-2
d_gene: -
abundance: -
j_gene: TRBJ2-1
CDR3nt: TGTGCCAGCAGCTTCCCCGCCCGCCGAGGGGCAGGCGGGCGGGATGAACAGTTCTTC
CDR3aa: CASSFPARRGAGGRDEQFF

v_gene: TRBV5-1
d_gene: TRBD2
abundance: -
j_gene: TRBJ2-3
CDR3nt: TGCGCCAGCAGCTTGGCGGTTGGCGGGGGGTCAGGGGATACGCAGTATTTT
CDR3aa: CASSLAVGGGSGDTQYF

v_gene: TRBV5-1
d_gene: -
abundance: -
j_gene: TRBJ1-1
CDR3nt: TGCGCCAGCAGCGGATTGCAGGGTGGGAACACTGAAGCTTTCTTT
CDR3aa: CASSGLQGGNTEAFF

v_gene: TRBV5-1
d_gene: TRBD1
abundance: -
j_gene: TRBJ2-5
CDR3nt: TGCGCCAGCAGCTTGGGGGGGACAGGGTACCAAGAGACCCAGTACTTC
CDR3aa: CASSLGGTGYQETQYF

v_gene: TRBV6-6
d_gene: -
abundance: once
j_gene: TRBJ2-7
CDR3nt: TGTGCCAGCAGTTATGCCGGGAAGGCCTACGAGCAGTACTTC
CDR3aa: CASSYAGKAYEQYF

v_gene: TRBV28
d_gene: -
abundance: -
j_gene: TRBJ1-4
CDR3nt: TGTGCCAGCACCTTCGAGAGAGAAAAACTGTTTTTT
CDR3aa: CASTFEREKLFF

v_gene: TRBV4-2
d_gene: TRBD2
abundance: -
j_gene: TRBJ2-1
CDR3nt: TGTGCCAGCAGCCAAGATATAGCCAGCGGGAGGGCCACGGGCAATGAGCAGTTCTTC
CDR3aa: CASSQDIASGRATGNEQFF

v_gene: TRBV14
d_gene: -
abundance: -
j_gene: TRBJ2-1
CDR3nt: TGTGCCAGCAGCCTGATGGTAAATGAGCAGTTCTTC
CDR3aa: CASSLMVNEQFF

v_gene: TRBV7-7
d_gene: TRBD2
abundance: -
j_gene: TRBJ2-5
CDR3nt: TGTGCGGCGGGGGGGCAGGAGACCCAGTACTTC
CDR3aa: CAAGGQETQYF

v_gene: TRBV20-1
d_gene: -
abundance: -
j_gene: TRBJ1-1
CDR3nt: TGCAGTGCTAGTAGGCGGTTTGACGGTGCTGAAGCTTTCTTT
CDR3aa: CSASRRFDGAEAFF

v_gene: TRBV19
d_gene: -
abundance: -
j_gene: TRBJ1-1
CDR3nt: TGTGCCAGTAGTTCGCGGGTGTTCCAAGAGGGCACTGAAGCTTTCTTT
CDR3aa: CASSSRVFQEGTEAFF

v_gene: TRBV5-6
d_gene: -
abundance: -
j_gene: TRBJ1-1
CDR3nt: TGTGCCAGCAGTTCATACTGGGGTGACACTGAAGCTTTCTTT
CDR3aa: CASSSYWGDTEAFF

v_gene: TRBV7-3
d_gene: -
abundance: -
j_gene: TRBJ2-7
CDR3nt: TGTGCCAGCAGCGCCCCTAACATGGGACTCTACGAGCAGTACTTC
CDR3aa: CASSAPNMGLYEQYF

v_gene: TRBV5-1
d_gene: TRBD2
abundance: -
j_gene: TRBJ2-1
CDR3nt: TGCGCCAGCAGCTTGTGGGAAAGCGGGAGGGCCGGCAATGAGCAGTTCTTC
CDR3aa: CASSLWESGRAGNEQFF

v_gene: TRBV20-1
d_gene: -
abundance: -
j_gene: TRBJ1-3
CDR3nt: TGCAGTGCCGATACTGGAAACACCATATATTTT
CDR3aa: CSADTGNTIYF

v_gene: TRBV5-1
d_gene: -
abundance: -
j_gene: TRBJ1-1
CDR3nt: TGCGCCAGCCGGGGGATTGTCGGGTCGGACACTGAAGCTTTCTTT
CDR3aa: CASRGIVGSDTEAFF

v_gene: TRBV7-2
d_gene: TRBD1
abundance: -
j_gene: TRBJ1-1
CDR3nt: TGTGCCAGCAGCTTCGGACAGGGTAACACTGAAGCTTTCTTT
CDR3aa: CASSFGQGNTEAFF

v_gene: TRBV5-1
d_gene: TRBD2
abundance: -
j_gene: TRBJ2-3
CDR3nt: TGCGCCAGCAGCGTTGGACTAGCGGGGTCCACAGATACGCAGTATTTT
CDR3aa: CASSVGLAGSTDTQYF

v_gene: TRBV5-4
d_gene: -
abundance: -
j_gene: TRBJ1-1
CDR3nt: TGTGCCAGCAGCTTGGAGGGGCAGGGAGCTTTCTTT
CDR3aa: CASSLEGQGAFF

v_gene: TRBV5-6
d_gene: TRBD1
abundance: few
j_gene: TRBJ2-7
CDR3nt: TGTGCCAGCAGCTTATTAGGGACAGACGACTACGAGCAGTACTTC
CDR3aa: CASSLLGTDDYEQYF

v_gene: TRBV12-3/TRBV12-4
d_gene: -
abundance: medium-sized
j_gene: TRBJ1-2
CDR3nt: TGTGCCAGCAGTCCCGGGGGGAATGGCTACACCTTC
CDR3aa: CASSPGGNGYTF

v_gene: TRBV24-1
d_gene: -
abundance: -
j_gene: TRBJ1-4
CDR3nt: TGTGCCACCAGTGATCTCCGGGACACGGTTCCCCGGGATAATGAAAAACTGTTTTTT
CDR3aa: CATSDLRDTVPRDNEKLFF

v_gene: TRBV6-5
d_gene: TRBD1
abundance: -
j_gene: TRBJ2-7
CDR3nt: TGTGCCAGCAGTCGTCAGGGGGACTCCTACGAGCAGTACTTC
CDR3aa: CASSRQGDSYEQYF

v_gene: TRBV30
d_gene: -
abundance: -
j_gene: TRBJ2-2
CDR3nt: TGTGCCTGGAGAAGGTTCACAGCAGTTGGCGGGGAGCTGTTTTTT
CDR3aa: CAWRRFTAVGGELFF

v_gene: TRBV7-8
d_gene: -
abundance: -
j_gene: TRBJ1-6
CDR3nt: TGTGCCAGCAGCTTAGCAGGGGACTCACCCCTCCACTTT
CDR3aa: CASSLAGDSPLHF

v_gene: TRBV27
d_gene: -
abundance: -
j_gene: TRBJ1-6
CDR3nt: TGTGCCAGCAGTTGGAGCTATAATTCACCCCTCCACTTT
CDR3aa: CASSWSYNSPLHF

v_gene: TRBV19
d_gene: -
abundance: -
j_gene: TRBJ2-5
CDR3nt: TGTGCCAGTAGTATAGGACTTACCGGCCCGCGGGAGACCCAGTACTTC
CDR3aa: CASSIGLTGPRETQYF

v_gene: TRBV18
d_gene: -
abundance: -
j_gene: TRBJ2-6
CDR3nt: TGTGCCAGCTCACTACAAAATTCTGGGGCCAACGTCCTGACTTTC
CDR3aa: CASSLQNSGANVLTF

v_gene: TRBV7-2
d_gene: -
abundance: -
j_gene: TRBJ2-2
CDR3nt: TGTGCCAGCAGCCCAGTTAGGGCGAACACCGGGGAGCTGTTTTTT
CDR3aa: CASSPVRANTGELFF

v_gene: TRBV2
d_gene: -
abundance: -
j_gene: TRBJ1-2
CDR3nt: TGTGCCAGCAGTGGACAGTCTAACTATGGCTACACCTTC
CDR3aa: CASSGQSNYGYTF

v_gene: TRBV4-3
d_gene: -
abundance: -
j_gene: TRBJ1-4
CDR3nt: TGCGCCAGCAGCCAAGATCGGAGGGAAAAACTGTTTTTT
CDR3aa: CASSQDRREKLFF

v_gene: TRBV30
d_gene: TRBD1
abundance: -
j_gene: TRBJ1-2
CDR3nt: TGTGCCTGGAGTCCACCGGACAGGGGTGGCTACACCTTC
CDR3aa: CAWSPPDRGGYTF

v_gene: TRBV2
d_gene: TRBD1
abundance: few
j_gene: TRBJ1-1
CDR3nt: TGTGCCAGCAGGCGGACAGGGGGTGTAACCACTGAAGCTTTCTTT
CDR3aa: CASRRTGGVTTEAFF

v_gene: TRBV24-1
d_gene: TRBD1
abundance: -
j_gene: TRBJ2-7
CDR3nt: TGTGCCACCAGTGAGACCGGGACAGGGGCCGAGCAGTACTTC
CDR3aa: CATSETGTGAEQYF

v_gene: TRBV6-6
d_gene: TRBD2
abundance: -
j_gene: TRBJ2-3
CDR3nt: TGTGCCAGCAATGCGGGAGGCACAGATACGCAGTATTTT
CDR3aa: CASNAGGTDTQYF

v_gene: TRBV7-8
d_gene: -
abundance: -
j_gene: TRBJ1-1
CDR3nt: TGTGCCAGCAATGACTTACGAGACACTGAAGCTTTCTTT
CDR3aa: CASNDLRDTEAFF

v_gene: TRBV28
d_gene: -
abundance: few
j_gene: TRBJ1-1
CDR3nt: TGTGCCAGCAGGGAGGTATCGAACACTGAAGCTTTCTTT
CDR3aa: CASREVSNTEAFF

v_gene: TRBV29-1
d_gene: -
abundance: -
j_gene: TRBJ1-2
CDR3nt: TGCAGCGCTGAGATCCTCGGGTATGGCTACACCTTC
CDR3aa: CSAEILGYGYTF

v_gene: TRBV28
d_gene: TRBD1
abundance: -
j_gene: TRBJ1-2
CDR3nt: TGTGCCAGCAGTTTATGGGGGACAGGGGGCGCATATGGCTACACCTTC
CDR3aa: CASSLWGTGGAYGYTF

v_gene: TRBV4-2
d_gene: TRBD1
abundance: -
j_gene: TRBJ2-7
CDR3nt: TGTGCCAGCAGGAGAAACAGGGGATTAGGGTACGAGCAGTACTTC
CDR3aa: CASRRNRGLGYEQYF